This TCR beta chain was documented in a study of response to subunit inactivated influenza vaccine. Study findings and constraints: Only a handful of new T cells, the authors suggested, are recruited with each seasonal influenza vaccination.

CDR3 length equals 16 residues. Germline lookup yields CDR1 ENHRY and CDR2 SYGVKD. TCRdb reprocessed the RT-PCR reads via MiXCR and lists one record per CDR3 protein. Here the sample spans 500,000 or so distinct CDR3 sequences, 9.5% to 12% being singletons. Many counts were recorded for this clonotype. Antigen unknown. Sequence at one end of the junction differs from germline and may be a read error. V usage is TRBV10-3 and J usage is TRBJ2-2; 9 bases are a match to TRBD1. Sequencing was performed on PBMCs from blood, taken 40 to 50 days after vaccination. The receptor comes from a man in his fifties or sixties who received an inactivated influenza vaccine. This CDR3 is CAISESGTGNAGELFF. Here the CDR3 DNA reads TGTGCCATCAGTGAGTCCGGGACAGGGAACGCCGGGGAGCTGTTTTTT.